These T cell receptor beta chains were read from a single sample in a study of T-cell reconstitution after alpha-beta-depleted transplantation in children. TCRdb re-called the PCR reads through MiXCR, storing one row per CDR3 protein. The sample consists of fewer than 700,000 distinct CDR3 sequences, about an eighth of them appearing once. This sample comprised PBMCs, mostly from graft donor cells, obtained 360 days after TCRalphabeta/CD19-depleted stem cell transplant. The source of these receptors is a male patient younger than 18 who had a stem cell transplant for acute myeloid leukemia, so the T cells may come from the graft donor. The CDR3 runs from the conserved cysteine through the conserved F or W. D genes are given only for firm matches. The size field is filled for only some rows; it gives once, few, many or a size class.

D | J | size | length | V | CDR3 | DNA
. | TRBJ2-3 | many | 16 | TRBV7-3 | CASSLSLATSTDTQYF | TGTGCCAGCAGCTTATCCCTAGCGACTAGCACAGATACGCAGTATTTT
TRBD1 | TRBJ2-7 | . | 14 | TRBV5-6 | CASSRGTASYEQYF | TGTGCCAGCAGCCGAGGGACAGCCTCCTACGAGCAGTACTTC
. | TRBJ2-7 | few | 16 | TRBV6-2/TRBV6-3 | CASSYSIRGNSYEQYF | TGTGCCAGCAGTTACTCGATAAGAGGCAACTCCTACGAGCAGTACTTC
. | TRBJ2-3 | . | 16 | TRBV21-1 | CASSKESGRAGDTQYF | TGTGCCAGCAGCAAAGAAAGCGGGAGGGCAGGAGATACGCAGTATTTT
. | TRBJ2-3 | few | 15 | TRBV6-5 | CASSYLDSGPDTQYF | TGTGCCAGCAGTTACCTCGACAGTGGGCCAGATACGCAGTATTTT
TRBD2 | TRBJ2-1 | many | 16 | TRBV7-2 | CASSPGLAGVLGEQFF | TGTGCCAGCAGCCCGGGACTAGCGGGAGTGTTAGGTGAGCAGTTCTTC
. | TRBJ2-5 | many | 17 | TRBV3-1 | CASSQKGGREGSETQYF | TGTGCCAGCAGCCAAAAGGGAGGACGAGAGGGGTCAGAGACCCAGTACTTC
TRBD2 | TRBJ2-1 | many | 16 | TRBV28 | CASSLSGSRPYNEQFF | TGTGCCAGCAGTTTAAGCGGGAGCAGACCCTACAATGAGCAGTTCTTC
. | TRBJ2-7 | . | 13 | TRBV30 | CATRVGTYYEQYF | TGTGCCACCAGAGTGGGGACTTACTACGAGCAGTACTTC
TRBD2 | TRBJ2-1 | . | 17 | TRBV3-1 | CASSPGPSGQSYNEQFF | TGTGCCAGCAGCCCCGGCCCTAGCGGCCAATCCTACAATGAGCAGTTCTTC
. | TRBJ1-2 | . | 13 | TRBV29-1 | CSVDPDKLYGYTF | TGCAGCGTTGACCCTGACAAGCTTTATGGCTACACCTTC
TRBD2 | TRBJ2-1 | many | 16 | TRBV12-3/TRBV12-4 | CASSFPGREGHYEQFF | TGTGCCAGCAGTTTCCCGGGGCGGGAGGGCCACTATGAGCAGTTCTTC
. | TRBJ2-7 | few | 14 | TRBV10-3 | CAISESRGNSEQYF | TGTGCCATCAGTGAGTCCCGGGGTAACAGCGAGCAGTACTTC
. | TRBJ2-3 | many | 14 | TRBV3-1 | CASSTRGAADTQYF | TGTGCCAGCAGCACAAGGGGGGCTGCAGATACGCAGTATTTT
TRBD1 | TRBJ2-1 | . | 16 | TRBV18 | CASSRKGTGKENEQFF | TGTGCCAGCTCAAGAAAAGGGACAGGGAAAGAAAATGAGCAGTTCTTC
TRBD2 | TRBJ2-7 | . | 17 | TRBV7-6 | CASSLIASGLGAYEQYF | TGTGCCAGCAGCTTAATAGCTTCGGGACTAGGAGCCTACGAGCAGTACTTC